The 7 T cell receptor beta chains presented below share a single source sample, sequenced in a study of T cell responses to AZD1222 COVID-19 vaccine. Generated by immunoSEQ multiplex PCR, the TCRdb table keeps only in-frame clones and is missing some. The table lists 120,000 or so clones, about 90% of them singletons. This specimen was peripheral blood, taken on day 0 of AZD1222 vaccination. The receptor set was obtained from an adult in good health.

This clone was seen only a few times. Written as DNA, the CDR3 is TGTGCCAGCAGCCAAGTCAGGGGGGTAACTAATGAAAAACTGTTTTTT. The encoded protein is CASSQVRGVTNEKLFF. The V gene is TRBV3-1 (or the pseudogene TRBV3-2), the J gene TRBJ1-4, with TRBD1 matching 7 bases. The CDR3 loop spans 16 amino acids. The V segment lost 1 base and the J segment 1 base; nucleotides outside the gene matches: 3. CDR1 and CDR2 from the germline V gene are LGHDT and YNNKEL (reference sequence).

In this sample, this clone turned up once. This chain connects TRBV30 to TRBJ1-1; TRBD1 is a possible D gene (6 bases). The germline V and J ends were trimmed by 1 base and 5 bases, with 8 bases remaining between them. Germline values: CDR1 GTSNPN, CDR2 SVGIG (reference sequence). The CDR3 has 12 amino acids. CDR3 in DNA: TGTGCCTGGAGTGCCCAGGGGACTGAAGCTTTCTTT. Translation: CAWSAQGTEAFF.

The chain carries TRBV18 and TRBJ1-1, with D unresolved. This CDR3 has 14 residues. V was trimmed by 0 bases and J by 0 bases, leaving 5 bases between them. CDR1 and CDR2 (germline): KGHSH, LQKENI. This CDR3 reads CASSPPLLNTEAFF. In DNA form, the CDR3 reads TGTGCCAGCTCACCACCGTTATTGAACACTGAAGCTTTCTTT.

The CDR3 coding sequence is TGTGCCAGCAGTTACTCGAATCTTGAGCAGTTCTTC. Translating gives CASSYSNLEQFF. This chain connects TRBV6-5 to TRBJ2-1; D is undetermined. The CDR3 spans 12 residues. Per germline, CDR1 MNHEY and CDR2 SVGAGI. V dropped 0 bases and J dropped 9 bases, with 6 bases sitting between them.

The chain couples TRBV7-9 to TRBJ2-7, with 7 bases that match TRBD1. V lost 6 bases to trimming and J lost 1 base; unmatched junction nucleotides: 9. The CDR3 loop spans 15 amino acids. From germline, CDR1 is SEHNR and CDR2 FQNEAQ (reference sequence). The CDR3 DNA is TGTGCCAGCAGTCCAATGCCGGGACAGTCCTACGAGCAGTACTTC. It encodes CASSPMPGQSYEQYF.

V is TRBV9 and J is TRBJ2-5; 12 nucleotides match TRBD2. Germline assignment: CDR1 SGDLS and CDR2 YYNGEE. CDR3 length: 19 residues. With 4 bases clipped from V and 0 bases from J, the junction kept 13 bases outside the gene matches. The CDR3 reads CASSTKKERLAGDQETQYF. The CDR3 nucleotides are TGTGCCAGCAGCACAAAAAAGGAGAGACTAGCGGGGGACCAAGAGACCCAGTACTTC.

DNA of the CDR3: TGCGCCAGCAGCTTCAGGGGCAATGAGCAGTTCTTC. As protein: CASSFRGNEQFF. The chain recombines TRBV5-1 with TRBJ2-1; possible D gene TRBD1, 6 bases. The length of the CDR3 is 12 residues. The germline V and J ends were trimmed by 2 bases and 6 bases, with 6 bases remaining between them. CDR1 and CDR2 from the germline V gene are SGHRS and YFSETQ.